The subject of this entry is one T cell receptor beta chain. Its antigen is as yet unknown. The data derive from a study of cytomegalovirus exposure and HLA in healthy donors. Overall study context: Across 350 to 500 genotyped donors, over 70% landed in the Caucasian-associated ancestry cluster.

Researchers ran the PCR with 60 Vbeta and 13 Jbeta primers. The method was immunoSEQ multiplex PCR; TCRdb's version includes in-frame clones alone and lacks a portion of them. There are under 200,000 clones in the sample; around 76% occur only once, and 2% to 2.5% lies in the top ten. V lost 5 bases, J lost 1 base, and 12 bases lay in between. Germline assignment: CDR1 SGHVS and CDR2 FNYEAQ. The CDR3 spans 15 residues. General observations from the study: Later analysis demonstrated an association between a missense DCLRE1C variant and TCR beta V- and J-gene trimming. Of the V segments, some could not be distinguished, including TRBV6-2 and TRBV6-3, and were excluded. The listing of 150 to 200 TCR beta chains classed them as cytomegalovirus-associated.

The clonotype was recovered from a woman younger than 45 in good health and CMV-seropositive. Sequenced input: PBMCs. This chain links TRBV7-6 with TRBJ1-3; no reliable D call. The CDR3 bases are TGTGCCAGCAGCCCCCACACCGCTTCTGGAAACACCATATATTTT. Its protein is CASSPHTASGNTIYF.